Following are 17 T cell receptor beta chains from one sample sequenced in a study of CD8 T cells in Susac syndrome. Random hexamers served to reverse transcribe roughly 0.45 to 1 ug RNA. TCRdb redid the calling of the immunoSEQ multiplex PCR reads with MiXCR, one entry per CDR3 protein. The table includes about 160,000 distinct CDR3 sequences, approximately 94% detected once. The sample taken for sequencing was CD4+ T cells from PBMCs. The source is a human donor with multiple sclerosis.

V and J are TRBV18 and TRBJ1-4; unclear D gene. Germline V lookup: CDR1 KGHSH, CDR2 LQKENI. This CDR3 region has 15 residues. V lost 2 bases to trimming and J lost 5 bases, with 12 bases between them. The CDR3 is CASSPSSRRNEKLFF. CDR3 bases: TGTGCCAGCTCACCATCCTCTCGGAGGAATGAAAAACTGTTTTTT.

The count of this clonotype is one. The chain employs TRBV7-2 and TRBJ2-7; no definite D call. In germline, CDR1 is SGHTA, CDR2 FQGNSA. The length of the CDR3 is 14 residues. Trimming cost V 7 bases and J 2 bases, with 15 bases left between them. The DNA of the CDR3 is TGTGCCAGCACTTCCCCCCGGAATCCCTACGAGCAGTACTTC. Its protein is CASTSPRNPYEQYF.

The chain recombines TRBV3-1 with TRBJ2-1; TRBD2 is a possible D gene (5 bases). Trimming took off 0 bases at V and 10 bases at J, with 7 bases between the two ends. Germline CDR1 is LGHDT and CDR2 is YNNKEL (reference sequence). The CDR3 totals 12 residues. The CDR3 DNA reads TGTGCCAGCAGCCAAGACCAGCGGGAGCAGTTCTTC. The encoded protein is CASSQDQREQFF.

The chain's CDR3 is CASSHLGPSGSHEQYF. The CDR3 bases are TGTGCCAGCAGCCATCTAGGGCCTAGCGGGAGCCACGAGCAGTACTTC. This chain joins TRBV3-1 and TRBJ2-7; 10 nucleotides match TRBD2. The V gene's germline CDR1 is LGHDT and CDR2 YNNKEL (reference sequence). The CDR3 runs to 16 residues. Germline trimming cut 3 bases from V and 5 bases from J; bases unmatched to any gene: 10.

V and J are TRBV2 and TRBJ2-7; unclear D gene. This CDR3 is built from 11 residues. V was shortened by 7 bases and J by 6 bases, with 10 bases between the two germline ends. In germline, CDR1 is SNHLY, CDR2 FYNNEI. CDR3 sequence reads: CASKRLGEQYF. The DNA for the CDR3 is TGTGCCAGCAAACGTCTCGGCGAGCAGTACTTC. Together with reference TRBV2 and TRBJ2-7, the CDR3 gives the full variable domain: EPEVTQTPSHQVTQMGQEVILRCVPISNHLYFYWYRQILGQKVEFLVSFYNNEISEKSEIFDDQFSVERPDGSNFTLKIRSTKLEDSAMYFCASKRLGEQYFGPGTRLTVT.

The CDR3 nucleotides are TGTGCCAGCAGCGTCCAGTTTGATGAGCAGTTCTTC. Residues: CASSVQFDEQFF. The chain links TRBV9 to TRBJ2-1, with D unresolved. The CDR3 is made up of 12 amino acids. Germline CDR1 SGDLS, CDR2 YYNGEE. Trimming took 2 bases from V and 8 from J, leaving 8 bases between them.

The CDR3 DNA sequence: TGTGCCTGGATCTTTGCGGGAGGGCCTTCAGATACGCAGTATTTT. Translated: CAWIFAGGPSDTQYF. This sequence joins TRBV30 and TRBJ2-3; 9 nucleotides agree with TRBD2. Germline lookup yields CDR1 GTSNPN and CDR2 SVGIG (reference sequence). CDR3 length: 15 amino acids. Unmatched junction bases numbered 9, after V lost 4 bases and J lost 4 bases.

The rearrangement links TRBV20-1 to TRBJ2-5, with D unresolved. This CDR3 has 11 residues. Germline V CDR1 and CDR2: DFQATT, SNEGSKA (reference sequence). CDR3 amino acids: CSCSLGETQYF. The CDR3 DNA follows: TGCAGCTGTAGCCTCGGAGAGACCCAGTACTTC.

The chain links TRBV30 to TRBJ1-2; 9 bases agree with TRBD1. Germline V gene lookup returns CDR1 GTSNPN and CDR2 SVGIG (reference sequence). V was clipped by 3 bases and J by 7 bases; unmatched bases: 3. This CDR3 is built from 12 residues. Written as DNA, the CDR3 is TGTGCCTGGAGAGGGACAGGGTCTGGCTACACCTTC. Protein sequence: CAWRGTGSGYTF.

The chain couples TRBV3-1 to TRBJ2-5; TRBD2 might be the D (7 bases). CDR1 and CDR2 from the germline V gene are LGHDT and YNNKEL (reference sequence). The ends were cut back, 2 bases at V and 5 bases at J, with 21 bases in the middle. The CDR3 has 17 amino acids. CDR3 sequence reads: CASSQYSTRRGGETQYF. DNA for the CDR3: TGTGCCAGCAGCCAATACTCGACTAGGAGGGGGGGGGAGACCCAGTACTTC.

This chain connects TRBV11-1 to TRBJ2-6; 10 nucleotides line up with TRBD2. J gave up 0 bases and V 8 bases, and 28 bases lay outside the gene matches. The CDR3 contains 24 residues. Germline V gene lookup returns CDR1 SGHAT and CDR2 FQDESV (reference sequence). The CDR3 reads CASGSDLAGGPNPDQVSGANVLTF. DNA for the CDR3: TGTGCCAGCGGCTCCGACTTAGCGGGAGGTCCTAATCCCGATCAAGTCTCTGGGGCCAACGTCCTGACTTTC.

This clonotype occurred a few times. V is TRBV30 and J is TRBJ2-7; D is undetermined. There are 12 residues in the CDR3. Per germline, CDR1 GTSNPN and CDR2 SVGIG (reference sequence). Trimming shortened V by 4 bases and J by 0 bases, and 7 bases separated the two germline ends. The CDR3 DNA sequence: TGTGCCTGGACGGGTGTCTCCTACGAGCAGTACTTC. The encoded protein is CAWTGVSYEQYF.

This rearrangement joins TRBV18 to TRBJ2-3; D may match TRBD1 or TRBD2 (6 bases each). CDR3 length: 16 amino acids. The V gene lost 3 bases and the J gene lost 0 bases, with 13 bases spanning the gap. Germline V gives CDR1 KGHSH, CDR2 LQKENI. The CDR3 region is CASSPRTAGSTDTQYF. The CDR3 DNA reads as TGTGCCAGCTCACCGAGGACAGCGGGCAGCACAGATACGCAGTATTTT. The full variable domain, completed using reference TRBV18 and TRBJ2-3, is NAGVMQNPRHLVRRRGQEARLRCSPMKGHSHVYWYRQLPEEGLKFMVYLQKENIIDESGMPKERFSAEFPKEGPSILRIQQVVRGDSAAYFCASSPRTAGSTDTQYFGPGTRLTVL.

CDR3 residues: CASMVSGSNEQFF. The CDR3 DNA reads as TGTGCCAGCATGGTCAGCGGGAGCAATGAGCAGTTCTTC. V and J are TRBV7-9 and TRBJ2-1, with 8 bases matching TRBD2. V lost 7 bases, J lost 6 bases, and 5 bases stayed unmatched. Germline V gives CDR1 SEHNR, CDR2 FQNEAQ (reference sequence). CDR3 length: 13 residues.

The rearrangement links TRBV20-1 to TRBJ1-1; D is uncertain. V was trimmed by 5 bases and J by 3 bases, leaving 13 bases between them. The germline V gene has CDR1 DFQATT and CDR2 SNEGSKA (reference sequence). The CDR3 consists of 13 residues. The CDR3 DNA reads TGCAGTGCTCCTCCGGGTGGCCACACTGAAGCTTTCTTT. This translates into CSAPPGGHTEAFF.

This sequence joins TRBV7-2 and TRBJ1-1; 8 bases are shared with TRBD1. CDR3 length equals 14 residues. CDR1 SGHTA and CDR2 FQGNSA come from the germline V gene. With 1 base clipped from V and 6 bases from J, the junction kept 4 bases outside the gene matches. This chain's CDR3 is CASSLEWTGPEAFF. The CDR3 bases are TGTGCCAGCAGCTTAGAATGGACAGGGCCTGAAGCTTTCTTT.

This chain links TRBV3-1 with TRBJ1-2; TRBD1 might be the D (5 bases). CDR1 and CDR2 (germline): LGHDT, YNNKEL (reference sequence). The CDR3 runs to 16 residues. The V end was cut by 4 bases, the J end by 2 bases, with 17 bases between. CDR3 DNA sequence: TGTGCCAGCAGCCTTAATTCGCGTGGGGGAAACTATGGCTACACCTTC. This codes for CASSLNSRGGNYGYTF. The full variable domain, with the rest looked up from reference TRBV3-1 and TRBJ1-2, is DTAVSQTPKYLVTQMGNDKSIKCEQNLGHDTMYWYKQDSKKFLKIMFSYNNKELIINETVPNRFSPKSPDKAHLNLHINSLELGDSAVYFCASSLNSRGGNYGYTFGSGTRLTVV.